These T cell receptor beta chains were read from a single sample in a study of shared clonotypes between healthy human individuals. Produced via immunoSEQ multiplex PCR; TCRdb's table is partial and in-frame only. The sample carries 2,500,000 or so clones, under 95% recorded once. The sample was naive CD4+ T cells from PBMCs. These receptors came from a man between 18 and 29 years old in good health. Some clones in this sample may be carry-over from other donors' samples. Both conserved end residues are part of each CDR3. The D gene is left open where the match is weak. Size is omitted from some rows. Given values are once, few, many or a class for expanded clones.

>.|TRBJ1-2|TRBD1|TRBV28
TGTGCCAGCAGTCCAGGACAGGGAGGAAGGATCTATGGCTACACCTTC
CASSPGQGGRIYGYTF
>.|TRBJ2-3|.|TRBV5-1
TGCGCCAGCAGCTTAAGGACAGGCACAGATACGCAGTATTTT
CASSLRTGTDTQYF
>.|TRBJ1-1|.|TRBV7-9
TGTGCCAGCAGTCGCCTGGGGGCGATCACTGAAGCTTTCTTT
CASSRLGAITEAFF
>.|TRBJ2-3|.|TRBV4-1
TGCGCCAGCAGCCAAGATCGGGCGAAACTCACAGATACGCAGTATTTT
CASSQDRAKLTDTQYF
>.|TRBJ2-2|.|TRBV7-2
TGTGCCAGCAGCCCCATAAGGGGGGAGCTGTTTTTT
CASSPIRGELFF
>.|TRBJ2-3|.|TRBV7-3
TGTGCCAGCAGCAAGGGGGATACGCAGTATTTT
CASSKGDTQYF
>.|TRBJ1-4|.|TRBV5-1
TGCGCCAGCAGCTTGGGGGCATCGACAGGCGGTGAAAAACTGTTTTTT
CASSLGASTGGEKLFF
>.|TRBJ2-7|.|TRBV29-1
TGCAGCGTAAAAGGGGTGTCCTACGAGCAGTACTTC
CSVKGVSYEQYF
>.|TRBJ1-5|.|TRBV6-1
TGTGCCAGCCTCCTCACCTTTAGCAATCAGCCCCAGCATTTT
CASLLTFSNQPQHF
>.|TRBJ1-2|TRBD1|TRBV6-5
TGTGCCAGCAGGCGGACAGGGACCGGTGGCTACACCTTC
CASRRTGTGGYTF
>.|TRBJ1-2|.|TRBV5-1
TGCGCCAGCAGCGTGGCCGGGAACGGCTACACCTTC
CASSVAGNGYTF
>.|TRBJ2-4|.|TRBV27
TGTGCCAGCAGCCTTAGTGGGCTAGCCAAAAACATTCAGTACTTC
CASSLSGLAKNIQYF
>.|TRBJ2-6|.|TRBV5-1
TGCGCCAGCAGCTTAGGACAGCCTGGGGCCAACGTCCTGACTTTC
CASSLGQPGANVLTF
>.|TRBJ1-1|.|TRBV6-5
TGTGCCAGCAGTTACTCCCAGAACACTGAAGCTTTCTTT
CASSYSQNTEAFF
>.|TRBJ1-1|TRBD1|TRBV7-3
TGTGCCAGCAGCCCCGGACAGGGTCCCAGTGAAGCTTTCTTT
CASSPGQGPSEAFF
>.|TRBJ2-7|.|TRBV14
TGTGCCAGCAGCCAAGCCCTAGCCTTCGACGAGCAGTACTTC
CASSQALAFDEQYF
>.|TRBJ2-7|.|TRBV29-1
TGCAGCGTTGGAGGGCGGAGCTCCTACGAGCAGTACTTC
CSVGGRSSYEQYF
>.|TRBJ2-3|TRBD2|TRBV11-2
TGTGCCAGCAGCTTAAGGCTAGCGGAAACAGATACGCAGTATTTT
CASSLRLAETDTQYF
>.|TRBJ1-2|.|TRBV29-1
TGCAGCGTTGACCCCTTGAACTATGGCTACACCTTC
CSVDPLNYGYTF
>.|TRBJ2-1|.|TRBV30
TGTGCCTGGAGCCGGGGCTCCCACAATGAGCAGTTCTTC
CAWSRGSHNEQFF
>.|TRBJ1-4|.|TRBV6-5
TGTGCCAGCAGCCTACTTCGGGGGTCTAATGAAAAACTGTTTTTT
CASSLLRGSNEKLFF
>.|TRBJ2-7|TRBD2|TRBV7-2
TGTGCCAGCAGCTTAGGGGGGATGACTAGCGGGAGCTCCTACGAGCAGTACTTC
CASSLGGMTSGSSYEQYF
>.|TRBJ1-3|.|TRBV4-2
TGTGCCAGCAGTCCCGTCTTCTCTGGAAACACCATATATTTT
CASSPVFSGNTIYF
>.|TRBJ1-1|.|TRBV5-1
TGCGCCAGCACCAGCGGGGGGATGAACACTGAAGCTTTCTTT
CASTSGGMNTEAFF
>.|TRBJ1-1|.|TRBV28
TGTGCCAGCTGGGGATGGACCCACATGAACACTGAAGCTTTCTTT
CASWGWTHMNTEAFF
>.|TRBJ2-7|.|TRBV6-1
TGTGCCAGCAGTGAGGGACGGGTATCCGAGCAGTACTTC
CASSEGRVSEQYF
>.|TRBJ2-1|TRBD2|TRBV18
TGTGCCAGCTCACCATCGCTAGCGGTAACCAACTACAATGAGCAGTTCTTC
CASSPSLAVTNYNEQFF
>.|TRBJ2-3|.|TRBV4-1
TGCGCCAGCAGCCAAAAAGTGGGGACTTCCTACACAGATACGCAGTATTTT
CASSQKVGTSYTDTQYF
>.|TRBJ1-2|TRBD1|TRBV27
TGTGCCAGCAGTTTTTCAGGGGGCGTGAGTGGCTACACCTTC
CASSFSGGVSGYTF
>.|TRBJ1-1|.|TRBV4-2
TGTGCCAGCAGCCAAGAAAGTGCGGGTAACACTGAAGCTTTCTTT
CASSQESAGNTEAFF
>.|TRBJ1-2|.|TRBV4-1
TGCGCCAGCAGCCAAGATGGGGGGGTCCCTTACACTAACTATGGCTACACCTTC
CASSQDGGVPYTNYGYTF
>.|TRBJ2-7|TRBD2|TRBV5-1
TGCGCCAGCAGCTTGGAATTAGCGGGAAGCGAGCAGTACTTC
CASSLELAGSEQYF
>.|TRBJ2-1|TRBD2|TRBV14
TGTGCCAGCAGCCAGGTAGCGGGTGGCTCCTACAATGAGCAGTTCTTC
CASSQVAGGSYNEQFF
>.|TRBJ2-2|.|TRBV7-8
TGTGCCAGCAGCCCCCGTGGGACGAGGGTTGCCGGGGAGCTGTTTTTT
CASSPRGTRVAGELFF
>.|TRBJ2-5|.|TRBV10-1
TGCGCCAGCAGTGGGCCGGGACTGGGCGAAGAGACCCAGTACTTC
CASSGPGLGEETQYF
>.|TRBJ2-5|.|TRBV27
TGTGCCAGCAGTTTTTCTGAGCGGAGGGGCACCCAGTACTTC
CASSFSERRGTQYF
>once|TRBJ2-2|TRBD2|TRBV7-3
TGTGCCAGCAGCTTAGAGGCGGGAGGGGCCGGGGAGCTGTTTTTT
CASSLEAGGAGELFF
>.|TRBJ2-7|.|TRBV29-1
TGCAGCGTCGTAAGGGGGTTACTAGCTAGAGGCTACGAGCAGTACTTC
CSVVRGLLARGYEQYF
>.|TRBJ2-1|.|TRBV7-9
TGTGCCAGCAGCTTATTGGGCGGAGGGGAATACAATGAGCAGTTCTTC
CASSLLGGGEYNEQFF
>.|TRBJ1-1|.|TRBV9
TGTGCCAGCAGCCAATATTCCAGGGGAAACACTGAAGCTTTCTTT
CASSQYSRGNTEAFF
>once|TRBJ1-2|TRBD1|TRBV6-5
TGTGCCAGCCGACCCGGGACAGGGAACTTCTATGGCTACACCTTC
CASRPGTGNFYGYTF
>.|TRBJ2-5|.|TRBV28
TGTGCCACTCTCACTAGCAGAAAGACCCAGTACTTC
CATLTSRKTQYF
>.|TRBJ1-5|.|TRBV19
TGTGCCAGTACCTTGGGGGGCAGTTGGCAGCCCCAGCATTTT
CASTLGGSWQPQHF
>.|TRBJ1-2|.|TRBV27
TGTGCCAGCAGTTTAGCGGGGTCTAAAAGCTACACCTTC
CASSLAGSKSYTF
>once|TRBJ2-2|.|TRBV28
TGTGCCAGCAGGGTAACGTACACCGGGCACACCGGGGAGCTGTTTTTT
CASRVTYTGHTGELFF
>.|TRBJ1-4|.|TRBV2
TGTGCCAGCACGGATGGTGAAAAACTGTTTTTT
CASTDGEKLFF
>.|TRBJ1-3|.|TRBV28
TGTGCCAGCAGAAGGGGAAACACCATATATTTT
CASRRGNTIYF
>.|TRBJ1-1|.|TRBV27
TGTGCCAGCACACAAGAGAAGGGAACTGAAGCTTTCTTT
CASTQEKGTEAFF
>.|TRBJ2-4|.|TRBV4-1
TGCGCCAGCAGCCAACCGTATACGGCCAAAAACATTCAGTACTTC
CASSQPYTAKNIQYF
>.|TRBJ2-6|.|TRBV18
TGTGCCAGCTCACCCCCCATTAGGGGTACTGGGGCCAACGTCCTGACTTTC
CASSPPIRGTGANVLTF
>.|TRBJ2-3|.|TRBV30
TGTGCCTGGAGTGATCCCAGGGGCACAGATACGCAGTATTTT
CAWSDPRGTDTQYF
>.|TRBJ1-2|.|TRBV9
TGTGCCAGCAGCGTAGATGGCAGGGATAGGTACACCTTC
CASSVDGRDRYTF
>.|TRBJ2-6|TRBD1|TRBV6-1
TGTGCCAGCAGTGAGGGACAGGGGGTCGCTGGGGCCAACGTCCTGACTTTC
CASSEGQGVAGANVLTF
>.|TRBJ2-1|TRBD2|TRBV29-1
TGCAGCGTTGCTAGCGGGAGGGCCGGTCAGAGGAATGAGCAGTTCTTC
CSVASGRAGQRNEQFF